The 10 T cell receptor beta chains presented below share a single source sample, sequenced in a study of shared clonotypes between healthy human individuals. Only in-frame clones appear in the TCRdb table, and some are missing; sequencing was by immunoSEQ multiplex PCR. The data show about 230,000 clones, with 60% to 70% seen just once and 11% held by the top ten. The specimen sequenced was memory CD4+ T cells sorted from blood. Noted subset: CD45RA-negative fraction. Source of these receptors: a man under 40 in good health.

This clone appeared a few times. J is TRBJ2-7 and V is TRBV28, with 8 bases fitting TRBD1. With 4 bases clipped from V and 3 bases from J, the junction kept 8 bases outside the gene matches. Per the germline V gene, CDR1 is MDHEN and CDR2 is SYDVKM. This CDR3 comprises 15 residues. The CDR3 sequence is CASSSPSGTGYEQYF. The CDR3 DNA reads TGTGCCAGCAGTTCTCCTTCCGGGACAGGCTACGAGCAGTACTTC.

The chain is built from TRBV19 and TRBJ1-1; 9 bases line up with TRBD1. Losses at the gene ends were 6 bases for V and 3 bases for J; bases not matched to a gene: 11. Germline assignment: CDR1 LNHDA and CDR2 SQIVND (reference sequence). The CDR3 sequence is 16 residues long. The CDR3 loop is CASRTGTGSVDTEAFF. The CDR3, as DNA: TGTGCCAGTAGAACCGGGACAGGGAGCGTCGACACTGAAGCTTTCTTT.

The CDR3 sequence: CASAPGLADQETQYF. The CDR3 DNA sequence: TGTGCCAGCGCCCCGGGACTAGCGGATCAAGAGACCCAGTACTTC. V usage is TRBV2 and J usage is TRBJ2-5; 11 nucleotides align to TRBD2. J gave up 2 bases and V 8 bases, and 7 bases lay outside the gene matches. Germline V gene sequence: CDR1 SNHLY, CDR2 FYNNEI. This CDR3 is 15 amino acids long. The full variable domain, with the rest looked up from reference TRBV2 and TRBJ2-5, is EPEVTQTPSHQVTQMGQEVILRCVPISNHLYFYWYRQILGQKVEFLVSFYNNEISEKSEIFDDQFSVERPDGSNFTLKIRSTKLEDSAMYFCASAPGLADQETQYFGPGTRLLVL.

This chain links TRBV5-4 with TRBJ2-1; perhaps TRBD1 as D (6 bases). CDR1 and CDR2 from the germline V gene are SGHNT and YYREEE (reference sequence). Trimming took off 4 bases at V and 5 bases at J, with 25 bases between the two ends. The CDR3 sequence is 18 residues long. This CDR3 is CASSRDSPSGWGHNEQFF. CDR3 sequence (DNA): TGTGCCAGCAGCCGCGACTCCCCATCGGGTTGGGGGCACAATGAGCAGTTCTTC.

This clone showed up just once. The J gene is TRBJ2-3, the V gene TRBV6-4; D perhaps matches TRBD2 (6 bases). The CDR3 spans 15 residues. The germline gives CDR1 MRHNA, CDR2 SNTAGT. V was shortened by 3 bases and J by 2 bases, with 12 bases between the two germline ends. The CDR3 nucleotides read TGTGCCAGCAGTGAGGGGGGTACCCCCACAGATACGCAGTATTTT. The encoded protein is CASSEGGTPTDTQYF.

This clone was seen many times. CDR3 DNA: TGTGCCAGCAGCTACCCTCGGGGACCAGGCCCAGAGACCCAGTACTTC. Translating gives CASSYPRGPGPETQYF. The chain carries TRBV7-8 and TRBJ2-5; TRBD1 or TRBD2 may be the D gene (5 bases each). Trimming removed 4 bases from V and 4 bases from J, with 19 bases in between. The CDR3 spans 16 residues. The germline V gene has CDR1 SGHVS and CDR2 FQNEAQ.

This clone was seen a handful of times. The rearrangement uses TRBV5-1 and TRBJ1-1, with 7 bases that match TRBD1. The V gene's germline CDR1 is SGHRS and CDR2 YFSETQ. After removal of 3 bases from V and 1 base from J, the junction contained 6 bases not matched to a gene. The CDR3 extends over 15 amino acids. The CDR3 sequence is CASSSRQGENTEAFF. CDR3 sequence (DNA): TGCGCCAGCAGCTCTAGACAGGGCGAGAACACTGAAGCTTTCTTT.

V is TRBV21-1 and J is TRBJ2-3. TRBV21-1 is listed as a pseudogene. The CDR3 totals 14 residues. CDR3: CASSKVSSTDTQYF. Written as DNA, the CDR3 is TGTGCCAGCAGCAAGGTCTCCTCCACAGATACGCAGTATTTT.

J is TRBJ2-3 and V is TRBV6-5, with 7 nucleotides matching TRBD1. Losses at the gene ends were 9 bases for V and 1 base for J; bases not matched to a gene: 10. Germline V lookup: CDR1 MNHEY, CDR2 SVGAGI. This CDR3 has 15 residues. The CDR3 coding sequence is TGTGCCAGACCCCTGACGGGACAGTGCACAGATACGCAGTATTTT. Translating it yields CARPLTGQCTDTQYF.

The CDR3 here is CASSVEKGGRVLSEQFF. DNA for the CDR3: TGTGCCAGCAGCGTAGAGAAGGGCGGGAGGGTGTTGTCTGAGCAGTTCTTC. The chain recombines TRBV9 with TRBJ2-1, with 9 bases lining up with TRBD2. Germline CDR1 and CDR2: SGDLS and YYNGEE. The J segment lost 9 bases and the V segment lost 0 bases, leaving 13 bases of the junction unmatched. CDR3 length: 17 amino acids.